This record looks at one TCR beta chain sequence and its context. Antigen specificity is unknown. The sample is drawn from a study of cytomegalovirus exposure and HLA in healthy donors. In the study overall: The same platform was used for the roughly 130 validation repertoires and the approximately 700 first-cohort repertoires, a later analysis reported. Study-level points and caveats: Altogether, some 160 TCR beta chains were recorded as cytomegalovirus-associated. For cytomegalovirus status, the classifier reportedly gave diagnoses with high specificity and sensitivity.

J lost 3 bases, V lost 4 bases, and 3 bases had no gene match. There are 14 residues in the CDR3. Looked up from germline, CDR1 is SQVTM and CDR2 is ANQGSEA. Sequencing was performed with immunoSEQ multiplex PCR; in TCRdb, only in-frame clones are kept and a portion is missing. The table lists about 200,000 clones, roughly 91% of them singletons. The donors were in the approximately 120-subject validation cohort, distinct from the approximately 670-subject first cohort. Sequenced material: PBMCs. This receptor was identified in a woman aged 18-29 years in good health and CMV-seropositive. V usage is TRBV29-1 and J usage is TRBJ2-1; TRBD2 agrees at 10 bases. The CDR3 nucleotides read TGCAGCGTTGTGGCTAGCGGGAGCTACAATGAGCAGTTCTTC. Amino acid sequence: CSVVASGSYNEQFF.